These 21 T cell receptor beta chains were all obtained from the same sample, sequenced in a study of blood T cell repertoires in COVID-19. Method: immunoSEQ multiplex PCR; TCRdb's copy keeps in-frame clones and lacks some. The sample yields 240,000 or so clones, around 86% seen once. The sequencing input was peripheral blood. Source of these receptors: a woman in her sixties or seventies with active or convalescent COVID-19.

This clone was recorded once. V gene TRBV4-3 combines with J gene TRBJ1-1; D ambiguous. V lost 6 bases to trimming and J lost 1 base, with 15 bases between them. The CDR3 runs 15 residues. Per the germline V gene, CDR1 is LGHNA and CDR2 is YSLEER. In DNA form, the CDR3 reads TGCGCCAGCAGGAAAAGCGGTTCAGGGAACACTGAAGCTTTCTTT. Its protein product is CASRKSGSGNTEAFF.

The chain joins TRBV7-9 to TRBJ1-1; D is undetermined. In germline, CDR1 is SEHNR, CDR2 FQNEAQ (reference sequence). CDR3 length: 13 residues. V lost 7 bases and J lost 1, with 10 bases in between. Here the CDR3 DNA reads TGTGCCAGCACCGGGCCATGGAACACTGAAGCTTTCTTT. Protein: CASTGPWNTEAFF.

CDR3 loop: CASSLERFATALYGYTF. In DNA, the CDR3 is TGTGCCAGCAGCTTAGAGCGGTTCGCGACGGCCCTCTATGGCTACACCTTC. The chain has TRBV7-2 and TRBJ1-2; D is unclear. CDR3 size: 17 residues. Germline values: CDR1 SGHTA, CDR2 FQGNSA. V lost 1 base and J 4 bases, leaving 19 bases between the germline ends. Full variable domain (remainder filled in from reference TRBV7-2 and TRBJ1-2): GAGVSQSPSNKVTEKGKDVELRCDPISGHTALYWYRQSLGQGLEFLIYFQGNSAPDKSGLPSDRFSAERTGGSVSTLTIQRTQQEDSAVYLCASSLERFATALYGYTFGSGTRLTVV.

The chain carries TRBV19 and TRBJ2-3; D not certain. V lost 5 bases and J 2 bases, leaving 5 bases between the germline ends. Per the germline V gene, CDR1 is LNHDA and CDR2 is SQIVND (reference sequence). The CDR3 length is 12 residues. Written as DNA, the CDR3 is TGTGCCAGTAGTCCAAACACAGATACGCAGTATTTT. The encoded protein is CASSPNTDTQYF.

V usage is TRBV9 and J usage is TRBJ1-1, with 7 bases lining up with TRBD1. Trimming cost V 4 bases and J 4 bases; bases outside gene matches: 7. The CDR3 extends over 14 amino acids. CDR1 is SGDLS and CDR2 is YYNGEE in the germline V gene. The CDR3 DNA sequence: TGTGCCAGCAGCTTTACAGGGGAAGGCACTGAAGCTTTCTTT. Protein product: CASSFTGEGTEAFF.

Only one count was recorded for this clone. The J gene is TRBJ2-1, the V gene TRBV6-4; weak D call: TRBD1 (5 bases). Germline loops: CDR1 MRHNA, CDR2 SNTAGT. The CDR3 runs 11 residues. Trimming cost V 3 bases and J 12 bases, with 9 bases left between them. The CDR3 region has the DNA TGTGCCAGCAGTGAGGGGCCGGGGCAGTTCTTC. Protein: CASSEGPGQFF.

CDR3 in DNA: TGTGCCAGCAGCCCCGCACGCTTTGGAGGCTACGAGCAGTACTTC. It yields the protein CASSPARFGGYEQYF. This sequence joins TRBV6-2 or TRBV6-3 and TRBJ2-7, with D possibly being TRBD2 (5 bases). CDR1 and CDR2 from the germline V gene are MNHEY and SVGEGT. This CDR3 spans 15 amino acids. V was trimmed by 6 bases and J by 3 bases, leaving 18 bases between them.

The chain combines TRBV25-1 with TRBJ1-2; TRBD1 is a possible D gene (6 bases). The CDR3 covers 14 residues. The ends were cut back, 4 bases at V and 6 bases at J, with 15 bases in the middle. Germline V gene data show CDR1 as MGHDK and CDR2 as SYGVNS. The CDR3 DNA reads as TGTGCCAGCAGTGGGATCAATAACAGGGATGGCTACACCTTC. Protein sequence: CASSGINNRDGYTF.

This chain uses TRBV21-1 with TRBJ2-7; the D segment call TRBD2 is taken from the table without a DNA check. TRBV21-1 is given as a pseudogene. The CDR3 has 14 amino acids. The CDR3 loop reads CASSKVGEFYEQYF. CDR3 in DNA: TGTGCCAGCAGCAAAGTCGGGGAGTTCTACGAGCAGTACTTC.

This clone was recorded once. The chain has TRBV19 and TRBJ2-1, with 11 bases aligning to TRBD1. The V segment lost 3 bases and the J segment 10 bases; nucleotides outside the gene matches: 5. The length of the CDR3 is 14 residues. From germline, CDR1 is LNHDA and CDR2 SQIVND (reference sequence). CDR3 in amino acids: CASSIGQGALEQFF. The CDR3, as DNA: TGTGCCAGTAGTATCGGACAGGGGGCTTTGGAGCAGTTCTTC. The entire variable domain, with the rest obtained from reference TRBV19 and TRBJ2-1, is as follows: DGGITQSPKYLFRKEGQNVTLSCEQNLNHDAMYWYRQDPGQGLRLIYYSQIVNDFQKGDIAEGYSVSREKKESFPLTVTSAQKNPTAFYLCASSIGQGALEQFFGPGTRLTVL.

This clone was picked up one time. The rearrangement links TRBV5-4 to TRBJ2-1; no clear D. V lost 0 bases, J lost 3 bases, and 10 bases lay in between. Germline-derived CDR1 and CDR2 are SGHNT and YYREEE (reference sequence). This CDR3 is built from 15 residues. Written as DNA, the CDR3 is TGTGCCAGCAGCTTGGATCAACTCCTCTACAATGAGCAGTTCTTC. Its protein product is CASSLDQLLYNEQFF.

The chain combines TRBV9 with TRBJ2-3, with unresolved D. Germline V gene sequence: CDR1 SGDLS, CDR2 YYNGEE. The germline V and J ends were trimmed by 0 bases and 0 bases, with 8 bases remaining between them. The CDR3 is 15 residues long. CDR3 amino acids: CASSVETASTDTQYF. The CDR3 region has the DNA TGTGCCAGCAGCGTAGAAACAGCTAGCACAGATACGCAGTATTTT. The complete variable domain, with remaining parts taken from reference TRBV9 and TRBJ2-3, reads DSGVTQTPKHLITATGQRVTLRCSPRSGDLSVYWYQQSLDQGLQFLIQYYNGEERAKGNILERFSAQQFPDLHSELNLSSLELGDSALYFCASSVETASTDTQYFGPGTRLTVL.

The chain joins TRBV27 to TRBJ2-1; 8 positions agree with TRBD1. CDR3 length: 13 amino acids. Trimming cost V 6 bases and J 12 bases; bases outside gene matches: 10. The germline V gene encodes CDR1 MNHEY and CDR2 SMNVEV (reference sequence). This chain's CDR3 is CASRKTGEGVQFF. The CDR3 DNA is TGTGCCAGCAGAAAGACAGGGGAAGGCGTGCAGTTCTTC.

The V and J genes are TRBV3-1 (or the pseudogene TRBV3-2) and TRBJ1-2; 7 bases fit TRBD1. Trimming removed 7 bases from V and 6 bases from J; junction bases left unmatched: 5. CDR1 LGHDT and CDR2 YNNKEL come from the germline V gene (reference sequence). CDR3 size: 12 residues. The CDR3 sequence: CASKQGGNGYTF. Written as DNA, the CDR3 is TGTGCCAGCAAGCAAGGGGGCAATGGCTACACCTTC.

The chain uses TRBV19 and TRBJ2-2; 7 bases map to TRBD1. The CDR3 runs to 16 residues. The V and J ends lost 4 bases and 3 bases, in that order; junction bases with no gene match: 8. Germline CDR1 reads LNHDA; CDR2 reads SQIVND (reference sequence). The chain's CDR3 is CASSRTGVTDTGELFF. The DNA for the CDR3 is TGTGCCAGTAGTAGAACAGGGGTCACCGACACCGGGGAGCTGTTTTTT.

The genes are TRBV7-3 and TRBJ2-1, with 8 bases aligning to TRBD2. Germline V gene lookup returns CDR1 SGHTA and CDR2 FQGTGA. The CDR3 extends over 15 amino acids. The J segment lost 8 bases and the V segment lost 0 bases, leaving 6 bases of the junction unmatched. CDR3 amino acids: CASSLTAGALDEQFF. CDR3 DNA: TGTGCCAGCAGCTTAACAGCGGGGGCCTTGGATGAGCAGTTCTTC.

This clone was observed a single time. The V and J genes are TRBV20-1 and TRBJ1-1, with D perhaps TRBD1 (5 bases). This CDR3 has 11 residues. V lost 5 bases to trimming and J lost 8 bases, with 12 bases between them. Germline CDR1 DFQATT, CDR2 SNEGSKA (reference sequence). This chain's CDR3 is CSAQTPGEAFF. CDR3 DNA: TGCAGTGCTCAAACCCCAGGGGAAGCTTTCTTT.

The V gene is TRBV27, the J gene TRBJ1-2; the D is unclear. Germline CDR1 is MNHEY and CDR2 is SMNVEV (reference sequence). Trimming shortened V by 5 bases and J by 0 bases, and 13 bases separated the two germline ends. The CDR3 has 15 amino acids. The CDR3 region is CASSPSIIANYGYTF. DNA for the CDR3: TGTGCCAGCAGTCCATCGATAATAGCTAACTATGGCTACACCTTC.

The chain links TRBV7-8 to TRBJ1-1; D uncertain. Germline V CDR1 and CDR2: SGHVS, FQNEAQ. The CDR3 extends over 13 amino acids. Trimming removed 5 bases from V and 0 bases from J, with 7 bases in between. The CDR3 loop reads CASSARLNTEAFF. As DNA, the CDR3 is TGTGCCAGCAGCGCCAGATTGAACACTGAAGCTTTCTTT.

The V call is TRBV6-5, the J call TRBJ2-1, with D possibly being TRBD2 (5 bases). V was pared by 7 bases and J by 7 bases, with 20 bases between. The germline gives CDR1 MNHEY, CDR2 SVGAGI. The CDR3 sequence is 15 residues long. The CDR3 region has the DNA TGTGCCAGCACCCTCGGTAACGTAGCGTTGAATGAGCAGTTCTTC. Translated: CASTLGNVALNEQFF.

The rearrangement uses TRBV24-1 and TRBJ2-2; unclear D gene. Between the trimmed V and J ends, which lost 5 bases and 6 bases, there was a span of 3 bases. The CDR3 consists of 11 residues. CDR1 KGHDR and CDR2 SFDVKD come from the germline V gene. As DNA, the CDR3 is TGTGCCACCAGTGTAGCCGGGGAGCTGTTTTTT. Its translation is CATSVAGELFF.